This TCR beta chain was captured by sequencing in a study of blood T cell repertoires in COVID-19. Turning to the study itself: Samples representing acute and convalescent COVID-19 were sourced from the United States, Italy and Spain. PBMCs, B-cell-depleted T cells, or T cells were the source of the cDNA or gDNA that made up the material.

Authors' analysis steps: Estimation of nucleated cell counts was performed using reference gene primer amplification. TCRdb keeps only in-frame clones here, not all; method: immunoSEQ multiplex PCR. V, J and clone size are taken as reported in that table, and D and trimming were inferred from the DNA itself. The data show about 110,000 clones, about 90% seen once. The CDR3 runs to 15 residues. V shed 0 bases and J shed 0 bases, with 7 bases lying between them. CDR1 and CDR2 from the germline V gene are KGHSH and LQKENI. The sequence was collected from a human donor in a cohort sampled during active COVID-19. The chain links TRBV18 to TRBJ2-3; D may be TRBD2 (5 bases). The specimen sequenced was peripheral blood. The CDR3 DNA is TGTGCCAGCTCACCACCGGGCGGGAGCACAGATACGCAGTATTTT. Amino acids: CASSPPGGSTDTQYF.